Sequencing of this TCR beta chain was carried out in a study of shared T cell receptors in the human thymus. Libraries were prepared by immunoSEQ multiplex PCR; TCRdb keeps only in-frame clonotypes and omits some of them. Of under 850,000 clones in the sample, 88% were seen once. The V end was cut by 5 bases, the J end by 3 bases, with 14 bases between. CDR1 and CDR2 from the germline V gene are SGHVS and FQNEAQ. There are 14 residues in the CDR3. These data were also reused for a study on human thymus T cells.

The sample was thymocytes. The chain combines TRBV7-8 with TRBJ2-7; perhaps TRBD2 as D (6 bases). This receptor was taken from a boy under two years old with a congenital heart defect. The CDR3 protein is CASSQRWEVYEQYF. As DNA, the CDR3 is TGTGCCAGCAGCCAGAGGTGGGAGGTCTACGAGCAGTACTTC.